The present entry profiles one TCR beta chain with its context. Its target is not known. This entry comes from a study of cytomegalovirus exposure and HLA in healthy donors. Study summary: HLA-typed donors contributed about 85 million unique TCRs, which were held in an early data release. Broader study findings: The sole available immune exposure information was CMV serostatus. Researchers catalogued 150 or so TCR beta chains as cytomegalovirus-associated. CMV antigen specificity was confirmed in vitro for a few CMV-associated chains.

PCR employed 60 Vbeta and 13 Jbeta primers. The repertoire was sequenced with immunoSEQ multiplex PCR; TCRdb's copy has only in-frame clones and lacks some. The sample has roughly 180,000 clones, around four fifths seen once; the top ten hold roughly 1.3%. The receptor comes from a man aged 30 to 45 in good health and CMV-seronegative. The sequencing input was PBMCs.

CDR3 DNA: TGTGCCAGCAGCCAAGTTGCAGGGGGCTCCTACGAGCAGTACTTC. The encoded protein is CASSQVAGGSYEQYF. The V call is TRBV14, the J call TRBJ2-7; 7 bases match TRBD1. V was clipped by 1 base and J by 0 bases; unmatched bases: 3. The germline V gene encodes CDR1 SGHDN and CDR2 FVKESK. The CDR3 extends over 15 amino acids.